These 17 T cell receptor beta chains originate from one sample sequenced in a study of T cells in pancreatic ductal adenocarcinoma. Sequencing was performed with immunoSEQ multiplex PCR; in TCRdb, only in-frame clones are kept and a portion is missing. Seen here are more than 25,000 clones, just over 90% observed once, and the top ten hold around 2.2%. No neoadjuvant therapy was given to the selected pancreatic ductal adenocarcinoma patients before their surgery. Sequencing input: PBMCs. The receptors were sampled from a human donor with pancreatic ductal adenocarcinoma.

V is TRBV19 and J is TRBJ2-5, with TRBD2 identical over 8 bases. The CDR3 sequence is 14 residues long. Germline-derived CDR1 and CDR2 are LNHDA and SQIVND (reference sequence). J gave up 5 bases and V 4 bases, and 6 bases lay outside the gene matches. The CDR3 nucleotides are TGTGCCAGTAGTAGTGCGGGAGGCGAGGAGACCCAGTACTTC. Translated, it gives CASSSAGGEETQYF.

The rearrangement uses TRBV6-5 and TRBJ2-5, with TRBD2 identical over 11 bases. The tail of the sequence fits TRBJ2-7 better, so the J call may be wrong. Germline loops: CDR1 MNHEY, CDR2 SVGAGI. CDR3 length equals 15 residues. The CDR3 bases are TGTGCCAGCAGTCCACCGGGACTAGCGGCCCACGAGCAGTACTTC. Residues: CASSPPGLAAHEQYF.

CDR3 region: CASSLGPGTGSTEAFF. CDR3 sequence (DNA): TGTGCCAGCAGTTTGGGTCCCGGGACAGGGTCCACTGAAGCTTTCTTT. This chain connects TRBV28 to TRBJ1-1, with 9 bases aligning to TRBD1. Germline values: CDR1 MDHEN, CDR2 SYDVKM. CDR3 length: 16 amino acids. V trimming: 3 bases; J trimming: 4 bases; junction bases outside the gene matches: 9.

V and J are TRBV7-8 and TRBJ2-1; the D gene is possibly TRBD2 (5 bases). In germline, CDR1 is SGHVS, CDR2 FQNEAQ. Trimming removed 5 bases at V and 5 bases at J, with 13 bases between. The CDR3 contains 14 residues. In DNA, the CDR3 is TGTGCCAGCAGCCGTACCGGGATGAACAATGAGCAGTTCTTC. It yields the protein CASSRTGMNNEQFF.

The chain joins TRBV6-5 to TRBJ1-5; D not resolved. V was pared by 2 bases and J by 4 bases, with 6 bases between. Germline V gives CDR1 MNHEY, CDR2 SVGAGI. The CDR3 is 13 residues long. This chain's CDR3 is CASSYNDNQPQHF. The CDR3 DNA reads TGTGCCAGCAGTTACAATGATAATCAGCCCCAGCATTTT.

CDR3 nucleotide sequence: TGTGCCAGTAGTATAGAGAGCGTCACCGGGGAGCTGTTTTTT. Amino acid sequence: CASSIESVTGELFF. V and J are TRBV19 and TRBJ2-2; D gene unclear. Trimming took 0 bases from V and 4 from J, leaving 6 bases between them. Germline assignment: CDR1 LNHDA and CDR2 SQIVND (reference sequence). The CDR3 runs to 14 residues.

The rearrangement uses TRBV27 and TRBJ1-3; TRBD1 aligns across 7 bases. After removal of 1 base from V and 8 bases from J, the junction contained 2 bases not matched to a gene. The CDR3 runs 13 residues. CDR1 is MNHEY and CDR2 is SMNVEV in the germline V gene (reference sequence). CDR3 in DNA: TGTGCCAGCAGTTTATACAGGGGAGACACCATATATTTT. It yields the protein CASSLYRGDTIYF.

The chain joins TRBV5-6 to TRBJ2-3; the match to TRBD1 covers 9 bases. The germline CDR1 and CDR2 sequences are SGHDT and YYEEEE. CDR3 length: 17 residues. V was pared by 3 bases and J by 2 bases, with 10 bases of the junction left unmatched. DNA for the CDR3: TGTGCCAGCAGCTCGCCCCGGGACAGGGATTTCACAGATACGCAGTATTTT. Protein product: CASSSPRDRDFTDTQYF. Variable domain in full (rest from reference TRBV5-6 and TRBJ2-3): DAGVTQSPTHLIKTRGQQVTLRCSPKSGHDTVSWYQQALGQGPQFIFQYYEEEERQRGNFPDRFSGHQFPNYSSELNVNALLLGDSALYLCASSSPRDRDFTDTQYFGPGTRLTVL.

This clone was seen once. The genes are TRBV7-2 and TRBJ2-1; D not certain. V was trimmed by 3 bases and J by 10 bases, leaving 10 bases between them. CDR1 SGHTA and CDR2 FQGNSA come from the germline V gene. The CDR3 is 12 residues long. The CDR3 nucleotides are TGTGCCAGCAGCTTGCCCTTAGAGGAGCAGTTCTTC. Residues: CASSLPLEEQFF.

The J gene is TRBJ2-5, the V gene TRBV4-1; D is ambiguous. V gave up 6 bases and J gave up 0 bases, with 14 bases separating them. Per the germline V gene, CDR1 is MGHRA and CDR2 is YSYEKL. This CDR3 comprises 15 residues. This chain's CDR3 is CASSLNPGNQETQYF. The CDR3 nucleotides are TGCGCCAGCAGTCTCAACCCAGGCAACCAAGAGACCCAGTACTTC.

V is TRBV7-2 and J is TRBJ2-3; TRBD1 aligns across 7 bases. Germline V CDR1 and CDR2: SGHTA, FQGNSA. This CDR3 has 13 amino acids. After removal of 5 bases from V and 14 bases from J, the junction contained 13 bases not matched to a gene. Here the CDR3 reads CASSANRDSRRYF. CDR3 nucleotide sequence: TGTGCCAGCAGCGCGAACCGGGACAGCCGCCGGTATTTT.

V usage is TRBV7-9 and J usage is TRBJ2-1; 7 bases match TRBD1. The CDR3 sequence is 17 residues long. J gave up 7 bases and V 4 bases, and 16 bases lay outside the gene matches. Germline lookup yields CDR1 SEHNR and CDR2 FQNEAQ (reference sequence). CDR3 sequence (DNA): TGTGCCAGCAGCTCGAGCCTACAGGGGTTTCGAGCAAATGAGCAGTTCTTC. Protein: CASSSSLQGFRANEQFF.

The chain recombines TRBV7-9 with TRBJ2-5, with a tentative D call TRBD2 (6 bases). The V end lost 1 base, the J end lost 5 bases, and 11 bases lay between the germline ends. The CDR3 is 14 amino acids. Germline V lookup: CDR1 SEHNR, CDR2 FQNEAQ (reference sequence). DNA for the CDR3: TGTGCCAGCAGCTTAGGTGGAGGGCTGGAGACCCAGTACTTC. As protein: CASSLGGGLETQYF.

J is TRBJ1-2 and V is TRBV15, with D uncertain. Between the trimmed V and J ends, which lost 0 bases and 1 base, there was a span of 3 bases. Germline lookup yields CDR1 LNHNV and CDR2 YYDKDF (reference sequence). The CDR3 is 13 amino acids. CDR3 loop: CATSRDINYGYTF. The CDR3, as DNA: TGTGCCACCAGCAGAGATATTAACTATGGCTACACCTTC.

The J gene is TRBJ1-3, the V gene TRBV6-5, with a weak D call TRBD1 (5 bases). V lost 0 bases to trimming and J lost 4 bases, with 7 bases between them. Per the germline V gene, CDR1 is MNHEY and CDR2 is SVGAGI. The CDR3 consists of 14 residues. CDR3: CASSYSGAGNTIYF. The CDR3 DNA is TGTGCCAGCAGTTACTCTGGGGCCGGAAACACCATATATTTT.

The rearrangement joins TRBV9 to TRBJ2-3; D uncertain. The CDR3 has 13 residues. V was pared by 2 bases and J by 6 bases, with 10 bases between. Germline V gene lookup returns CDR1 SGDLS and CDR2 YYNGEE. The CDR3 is CASSVSPDDTQYF. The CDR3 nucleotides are TGTGCCAGCAGCGTTTCTCCCGACGATACGCAGTATTTT.

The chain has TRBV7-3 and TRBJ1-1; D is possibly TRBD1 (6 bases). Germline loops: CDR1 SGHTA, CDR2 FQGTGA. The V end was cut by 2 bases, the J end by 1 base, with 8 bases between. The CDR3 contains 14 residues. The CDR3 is CASSLGGRNTEAFF. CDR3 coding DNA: TGTGCCAGCAGCTTAGGGGGCAGGAACACTGAAGCTTTCTTT.